The clone carrying this TCR beta chain appeared many times. The data belong to a study of T cells after yellow fever vaccination. One entry per CDR3 protein results from TCRdb running MiXCR on the 5' RACE reads. Here the sample spans 25,000 or so distinct CDR3 sequences, over 3.5% being singletons. This TCR was sampled from a man aged 18 to 29 who received the YFV17D yellow fever vaccine. This material consisted of PBMCs, either bulk or a sorted T-cell subset (CD4+, CD8+, memory, or dextramer-sorted; not recorded which), taken on the day of the yellow fever booster vaccination.

The DNA for the CDR3 is TGCAGTGCTATAGGCTCTACGGGTGAGCAGTACTTC. This gives the protein CSAIGSTGEQYF. The rearrangement joins TRBV20-1 to TRBJ2-7; D remains unclear. The germline CDR1 and CDR2 sequences are DFQATT and SNEGSKA (reference sequence). CDR3 length: 12 amino acids. The ends were cut back, 4 bases at V and 7 bases at J, with 14 bases in the middle.